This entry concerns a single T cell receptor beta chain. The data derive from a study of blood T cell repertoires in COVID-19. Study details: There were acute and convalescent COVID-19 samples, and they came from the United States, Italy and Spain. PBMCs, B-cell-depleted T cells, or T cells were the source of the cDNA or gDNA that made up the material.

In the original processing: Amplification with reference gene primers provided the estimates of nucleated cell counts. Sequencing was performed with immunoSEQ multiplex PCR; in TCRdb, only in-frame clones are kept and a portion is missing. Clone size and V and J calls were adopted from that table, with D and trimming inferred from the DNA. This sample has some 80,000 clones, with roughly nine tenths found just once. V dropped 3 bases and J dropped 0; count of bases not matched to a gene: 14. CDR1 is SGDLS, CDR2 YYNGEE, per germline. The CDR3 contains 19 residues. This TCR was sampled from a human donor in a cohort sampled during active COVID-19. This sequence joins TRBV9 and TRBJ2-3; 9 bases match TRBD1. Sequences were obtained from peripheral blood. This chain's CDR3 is CASSALRDRAPASTDTQYF. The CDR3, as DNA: TGTGCCAGCAGCGCACTCCGGGACAGGGCCCCCGCTAGCACAGATACGCAGTATTTT.